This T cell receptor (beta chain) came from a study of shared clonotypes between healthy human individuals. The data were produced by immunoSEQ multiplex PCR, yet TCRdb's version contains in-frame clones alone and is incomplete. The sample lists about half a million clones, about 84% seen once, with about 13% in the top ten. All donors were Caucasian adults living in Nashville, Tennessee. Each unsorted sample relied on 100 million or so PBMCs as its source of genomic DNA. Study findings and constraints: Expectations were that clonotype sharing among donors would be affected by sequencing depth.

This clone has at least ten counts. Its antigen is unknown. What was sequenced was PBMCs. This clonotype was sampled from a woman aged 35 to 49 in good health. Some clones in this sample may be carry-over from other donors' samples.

CDR3 in amino acids: CASSGLDGAAYEQYF. The CDR3 nucleotides are TGTGCCAGCAGTGGTTTGGACGGGGCTGCCTACGAGCAGTACTTC. The chain carries TRBV6-1 and TRBJ2-7; D possibly matches TRBD1 or TRBD2 (5 bases each). The CDR3 runs 15 residues. Trimming pared 4 bases from V and 2 bases from J, leaving 15 bases between. Germline assignment: CDR1 MNHNS and CDR2 SASEGT.